The clone carrying this T cell receptor (beta chain) turned up a few times. The entry originates in a study of shared clonotypes between healthy human individuals. This CDR3 is built from 18 residues. Germline assignment: CDR1 MGHDK and CDR2 SYGVNS. Germline trimming cut 5 bases from V and 3 bases from J; bases unmatched to any gene: 8. Free of recent acute infections or vaccinations, the donors were healthy HIV-negative adults. This table comes from immunoSEQ multiplex PCR, and its TCRdb copy is limited to in-frame clones, with some not included. The sample carries under 80,000 clones, around 57% recorded once.

This sequence originates from a man aged 25-45 years in good health. This chain joins TRBV25-1 and TRBJ2-6, with TRBD1 matching over 12 bases. Sequencing was done on a sample of memory CD8+ T cells sorted from blood. Subset in this sample: CD45RO+ cells pooled with CCR7-negative TemRA cells. The CDR3 region has the DNA TGTGCCAGCAGTTCAACCGGGACAGGGGGCGATGGGGCCAACGTCCTGACTTTC. This sequence encodes CASSSTGTGGDGANVLTF. Full variable domain (remainder filled in from reference TRBV25-1 and TRBJ2-6): EADIYQTPRYLVIGTGKKITLECSQTMGHDKMYWYQQDPGMELHLIHYSYGVNSTEKGDLSSESTVSRIRTEHFPLTLESARPSHTSQYLCASSSTGTGGDGANVLTFGAGSRLTVL.